This T cell receptor (beta chain) was retrieved from a study of cytomegalovirus exposure and HLA in healthy donors. Both 60 Vbeta primers and 13 Jbeta primers went into the PCR. Clones were sequenced by immunoSEQ multiplex PCR, and TCRdb holds only the in-frame ones, with some missing. The sample lists about 85,000 clones, about 80% occurring once. V was cut by 1 base and J by 4 bases, with 7 bases left in between. Germline V gene data show CDR1 as KGHSH and CDR2 as LQKENI. This CDR3 is 13 amino acids long. In its sample, this clone was seen once. The chain combines TRBV18 with TRBJ2-5; maybe TRBD1 (5 bases). Input material: PBMCs. The sequence derives from a man in his forties or fifties in good health and CMV-seropositive. CDR3 bases: TGTGCCAGCTCACCACAGGGGCGAGAGACCCAGTACTTC. Translating it yields CASSPQGRETQYF.